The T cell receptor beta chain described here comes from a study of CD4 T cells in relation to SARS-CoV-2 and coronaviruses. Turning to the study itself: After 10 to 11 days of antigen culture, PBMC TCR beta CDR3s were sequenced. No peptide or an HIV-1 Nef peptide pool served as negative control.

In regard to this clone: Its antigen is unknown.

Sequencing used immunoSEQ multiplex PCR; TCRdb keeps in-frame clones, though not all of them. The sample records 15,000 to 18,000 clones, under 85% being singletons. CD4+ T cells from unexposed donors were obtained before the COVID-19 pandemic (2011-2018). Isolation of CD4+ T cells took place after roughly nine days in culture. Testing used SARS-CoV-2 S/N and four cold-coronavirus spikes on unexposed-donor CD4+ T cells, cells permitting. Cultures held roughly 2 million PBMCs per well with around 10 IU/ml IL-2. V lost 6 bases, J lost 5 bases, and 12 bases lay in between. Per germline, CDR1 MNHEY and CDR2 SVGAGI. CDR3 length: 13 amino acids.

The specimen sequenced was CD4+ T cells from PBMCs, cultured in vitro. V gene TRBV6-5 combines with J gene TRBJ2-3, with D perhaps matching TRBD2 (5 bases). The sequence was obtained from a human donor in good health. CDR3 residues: CASRLGQGDTQYF. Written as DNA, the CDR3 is TGTGCCAGCAGACTAGGTCAAGGAGATACGCAGTATTTT.